A single sample gave rise to the 10 T cell receptor beta chains below, sequenced in a study of CD8 T cells in ankylosing spondylitis. In TCRdb, the 5' RACE reads were re-called with MiXCR into one record per CDR3 protein. Of around 320,000 distinct CDR3 sequences in the sample, more than 20% were seen once. Material for sequencing was blood, either unsorted or a sorted T cell fraction (not recorded which). The receptors stem from a female donor with ankylosing spondylitis or in good health (not recorded which).

CDR3 amino acids: CASSLDRTHTGELFF. DNA for the CDR3: TGTGCCAGCAGCCTTGACAGGACCCACACCGGGGAGCTGTTTTTT. The V gene is TRBV2, the J gene TRBJ2-2; D is perhaps TRBD1 (6 bases). This CDR3 region has 15 residues. Trimming cost V 6 bases and J 3 bases, with 14 bases left between them. Germline V CDR1 and CDR2: SNHLY, FYNNEI.

This chain uses TRBV7-9 with TRBJ2-1, with D perhaps matching TRBD2 (6 bases). The CDR3 has 15 residues. V gave up 5 bases and J gave up 4 bases, with 15 bases separating them. Germline assignment: CDR1 SEHNR and CDR2 FQNEAQ (reference sequence). The CDR3 bases are TGTGCCAGCAGCCCTCAGGGACTTCGGTACAATGAGCAGTTCTTC. This encodes CASSPQGLRYNEQFF.

The V call is TRBV6-1, the J call TRBJ2-3; no definite D call. Germline assignment: CDR1 MNHNS and CDR2 SASEGT. CDR3 length: 14 amino acids. V was shortened by 6 bases and J by 2 bases, with 12 bases between the two germline ends. The CDR3 here is CASSASTNTDTQYF. In DNA form, the CDR3 reads TGTGCCAGCAGCGCCTCGACCAACACAGATACGCAGTATTTT.

The sample holds a few counts of this clonotype. V is TRBV7-9 and J is TRBJ2-3, with TRBD2 matching 12 bases. The germline V gene encodes CDR1 SEHNR and CDR2 FQNEAQ (reference sequence). V lost 5 bases, J lost 4 bases, and 4 bases stayed unmatched. The CDR3 consists of 15 residues. The CDR3 here is CASSLASGRADTQYF. In DNA, the CDR3 is TGTGCCAGCAGCCTGGCTAGCGGGAGGGCAGATACGCAGTATTTT.

This chain connects TRBV20-1 to TRBJ2-7; 11 positions match TRBD2. This CDR3 has 14 residues. Germline V CDR1 and CDR2: DFQATT, SNEGSKA (reference sequence). V was pared by 2 bases and J by 3 bases, with 3 bases of the junction left unmatched. CDR3 sequence: CSARSGLADYEQYF. The CDR3 DNA reads as TGCAGTGCTAGATCGGGACTAGCGGACTACGAGCAGTACTTC.

This clonotype was seen a handful of times. The chain links TRBV12-3 or TRBV12-4 to TRBJ1-6; unclear D gene. V dropped 5 bases and J dropped 8 bases, with 10 bases sitting between them. The CDR3 is 13 residues long. The CDR3 is CASSARQDSPLHF. The CDR3 DNA follows: TGTGCCAGCAGTGCCCGGCAGGATTCACCCCTCCACTTT.

The rearrangement links TRBV20-1 to TRBJ2-1; 12 bases fit TRBD2. This CDR3 is 16 amino acids long. Germline lookup yields CDR1 DFQATT and CDR2 SNEGSKA (reference sequence). The V segment lost 1 base and the J segment 2 bases; nucleotides outside the gene matches: 3. DNA of the CDR3: TGCAGTGCTAGAGGTGCTAGCGGGAGGGCCTACAATGAGCAGTTCTTC. It specifies CSARGASGRAYNEQFF.

V and J are TRBV7-2 and TRBJ2-5; possible D gene TRBD2, 6 bases. Germline V lookup: CDR1 SGHTA, CDR2 FQGNSA. V was pared by 1 base and J by 7 bases, with 10 bases between. The CDR3 is 13 residues long. The CDR3 nucleotides are TGTGCCAGCAGCTTAGGGGTGGGGGGGACCCAGTACTTC. Residues: CASSLGVGGTQYF.

V is TRBV7-2 and J is TRBJ2-2; 8 positions agree with TRBD2. The V segment lost 3 bases and the J segment 5 bases; nucleotides outside the gene matches: 8. The length of the CDR3 is 16 residues. CDR1 is SGHTA, CDR2 FQGNSA, per germline. Written as DNA, the CDR3 is TGTGCCAGCAGCTTGTCGACTAGCGCGGCAACCGGGGAGCTGTTTTTT. Translating it yields CASSLSTSAATGELFF.

This clonotype has more than one count but fewer than ten. The chain employs TRBV20-1 and TRBJ2-7; no clear D. V was cut by 3 bases and J by 2 bases, with 8 bases left in between. This CDR3 spans 12 amino acids. Germline assignment: CDR1 DFQATT and CDR2 SNEGSKA (reference sequence). For the CDR3, the DNA is TGCAGTGCTAGGGAGCGCGCCTACGAGCAGTACTTC. It codes for CSARERAYEQYF.